This T cell receptor (beta chain) is drawn from a study of blood T cell repertoires in COVID-19. Some clones are missing from TCRdb's copy, which holds only in-frame ones; the method was immunoSEQ multiplex PCR. The sample has approximately 170,000 clones, around 86% seen once. This clonotype was sampled from a man aged 45 to 65 with active or convalescent COVID-19. The sample consisted of peripheral blood.

CDR3 DNA: TGTGCCAGCAGCTTGCACAGGGATTCTGATGGCTACACCTTC. This encodes CASSLHRDSDGYTF. The gene calls are TRBV7-2 and TRBJ1-2; D might be TRBD1 (6 bases). This CDR3 is 14 amino acids long. The V gene's germline CDR1 is SGHTA and CDR2 FQGNSA. The V end lost 3 bases, the J end lost 6 bases, and 14 bases lay between the germline ends. Filled out from reference TRBV7-2 and TRBJ1-2, the complete variable domain reads GAGVSQSPSNKVTEKGKDVELRCDPISGHTALYWYRQSLGQGLEFLIYFQGNSAPDKSGLPSDRFSAERTGGSVSTLTIQRTQQEDSAVYLCASSLHRDSDGYTFGSGTRLTVV.